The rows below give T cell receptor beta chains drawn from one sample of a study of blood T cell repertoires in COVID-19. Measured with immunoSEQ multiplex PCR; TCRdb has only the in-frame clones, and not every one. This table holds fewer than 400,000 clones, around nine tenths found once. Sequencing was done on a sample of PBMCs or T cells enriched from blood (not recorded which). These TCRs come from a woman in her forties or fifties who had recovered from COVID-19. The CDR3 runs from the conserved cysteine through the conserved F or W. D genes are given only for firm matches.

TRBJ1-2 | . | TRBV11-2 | TGTGCCAGCAGCCGACCCGGGGGGAACTATGGCTACACCTTC | CASSRPGGNYGYTF
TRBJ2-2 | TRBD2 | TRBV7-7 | TGTGCTAGCAGCGCTCTAGCGGGGGTGAACACCGGGGAGCTGTTTTTT | CASSALAGVNTGELFF
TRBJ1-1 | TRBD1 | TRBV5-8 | TGTGCCAGCAGCTTGGCCTACAGGGGTTTCACTGAAGCTTTCTTT | CASSLAYRGFTEAFF
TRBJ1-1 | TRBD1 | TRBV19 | TGTGCCAGTAGTATGCAGGGGGTCGGGGTGATGACTTTCTTT | CASSMQGVGVMTFF
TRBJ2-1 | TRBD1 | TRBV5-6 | TGTGCCAGCAGCCCCGGACAGGGACACAATGAGCAGTTCTTC | CASSPGQGHNEQFF
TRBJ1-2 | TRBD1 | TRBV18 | TGTGCCAGCTCCTCGGACAGGGGAAGTGGCTACACCTTC | CASSSDRGSGYTF
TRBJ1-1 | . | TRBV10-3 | TGTGCCATCAGTGATTTACCAGAAAGGAGCACTGAAGCTTTCTTT | CAISDLPERSTEAFF
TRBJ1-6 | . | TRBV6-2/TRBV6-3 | TGTGCCAGCAGTTGGGCAACTAGCTCCTATAATTCACCCCTCCACTTT | CASSWATSSYNSPLHF
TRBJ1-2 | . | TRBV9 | TGTGCCAGCAGCCCTAGCAAGGATCGCTACACCTTC | CASSPSKDRYTF
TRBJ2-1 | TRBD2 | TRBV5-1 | TGCGCCAGCAGCCCCGGGGGGGCTGGGAATGAGCAGTTCTTC | CASSPGGAGNEQFF
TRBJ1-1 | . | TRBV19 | TGTGCCAGTAGTATCTCTGCCGGGGGAGGCACTGAAGCTTTCTTT | CASSISAGGGTEAFF
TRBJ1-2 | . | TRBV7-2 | TGTGCCAGCAGCTTCCCAGGGTACTATGGCTACACCTTC | CASSFPGYYGYTF